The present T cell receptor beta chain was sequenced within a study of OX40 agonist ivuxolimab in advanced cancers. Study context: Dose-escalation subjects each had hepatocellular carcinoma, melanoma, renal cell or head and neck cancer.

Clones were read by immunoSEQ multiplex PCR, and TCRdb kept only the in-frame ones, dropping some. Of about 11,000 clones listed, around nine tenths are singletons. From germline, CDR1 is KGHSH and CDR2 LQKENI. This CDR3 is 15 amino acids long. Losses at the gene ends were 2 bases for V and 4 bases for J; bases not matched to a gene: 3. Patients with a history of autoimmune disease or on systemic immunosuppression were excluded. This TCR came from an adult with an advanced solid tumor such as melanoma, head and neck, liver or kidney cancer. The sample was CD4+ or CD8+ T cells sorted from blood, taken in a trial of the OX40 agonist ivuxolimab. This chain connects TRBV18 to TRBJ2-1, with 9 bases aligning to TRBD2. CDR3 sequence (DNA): TGTGCCAGCTCACCAACAGCGGGAGGTTACAATGAGCAGTTCTTC. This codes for CASSPTAGGYNEQFF.